This T cell receptor beta chain was documented in a study of vaccination and CD4 T cells after COVID-19. Turning to the study itself: The convalescent group had six males, four females, seven Caucasians, two Asians, one multiracial. Post-COVID draws came a median roughly 100 days after diagnosis (range 35 to 161). Study-wide results and caveats: Convalescent patients showed a median around 90% of reactive clones that were seen only post-vaccination. Going from about 20 to 38, median SARS-CoV-2-reactive clonotypes did not rise significantly.

Germline-derived CDR1 and CDR2 are SGHRS and YFSETQ. There are 15 residues in the CDR3. Trimming shortened V by 0 bases and J by 5 bases, and 11 bases separated the two germline ends. On this clonotype itself: The antigen is undetermined.

Cultured CD4+ T cells had their DNA profiled by the Oncomine TCR Beta short-read assay. TCRdb itself ran the PCR reads through MiXCR, one entry per CDR3 protein. This table holds roughly 4,500 distinct CDR3 sequences, under 25% found once. The treatment is: 10-day PBMC culture with coronavirus spike peptide pools or control peptides (ViraFEST assay). The receptor was derived from a human donor who had recovered from COVID-19. This chain uses TRBV5-1 with TRBJ2-2, with D possibly TRBD2 on 6 matching bases. The sequenced material came from CD4+ T cells from blood, cultured in vitro. CDR3 in amino acids: CASSLAAGRTGELFF. In DNA, the CDR3 is TGCGCCAGCAGCTTGGCCGCGGGGAGAACCGGGGAGCTGTTTTTT. The full variable domain, with the rest looked up from reference TRBV5-1 and TRBJ2-2, is KAGVTQTPRYLIKTRGQQVTLSCSPISGHRSVSWYQQTPGQGLQFLFEYFSETQRNKGNFPGRFSGRQFSNSRSEMNVSTLELGDSALYLCASSLAAGRTGELFFGEGSRLTVL.